This is a list of T cell receptor beta chains from one sample in a study of T cells in Graves' hyperthyroidism and ophthalmopathy. TCRdb re-analysed the multiplex PCR reads in MiXCR, keeping a single row per CDR3 protein. The repertoire holds hundreds of thousands of distinct CDR3 sequences, with about 24% as singletons. The sequencing sample was made of blood. The receptors originated from a woman younger than 45 with Graves' ophthalmopathy. Both conserved end residues are part of each CDR3. The order of the fields is J gene, clone size, V gene, D gene, CDR3 DNA, CDR3 protein. The D gene is left open where the match is weak. Clone size is shown for a subset of rows, as once, few, many or a class of expanded clone.

TRBJ2-7,.,TRBV20-1,TRBD1,TGCAGCGGGGGACAGGGGGCGCCAGGTACGGGGGAGCAGTACTTC,CSGGQGAPGTGEQYF
TRBJ1-2,many,TRBV6-9,TRBD1,TGTGCCAGCAGGGATACAGGGGCGGCTGACTATGGCTACACCTTC,CASRDTGAADYGYTF
TRBJ2-5,many,TRBV7-3,TRBD2,TGTGCCAGCAGCTTATATAGCGGGGACCAAGAGACCCAGTACTTC,CASSLYSGDQETQYF
TRBJ1-2,many,TRBV6-5,.,TGTGCCAGCAGTTCCCTAAAGGGACACCACCTCTATGGCTACACCTTC,CASSSLKGHHLYGYTF
TRBJ2-2,many,TRBV6-1,TRBD1,TGTGCCAGCAGTATCACAGGGGGCACGAACACCGGGGAGCTGTTTTTT,CASSITGGTNTGELFF
TRBJ1-5,few,TRBV24-1,.,TGTGCCACCAGTGATTTTAAGGGGCTCCAGCATTTT,CATSDFKGLQHF
TRBJ1-1,many,TRBV12-3/TRBV12-4,.,TGTGCCAGCAGTTTAGCCAGGAAGAGGGGCCTTAACATGAACACTGAAGCTTTCTTT,CASSLARKRGLNMNTEAFF
TRBJ2-5,many,TRBV6-5,TRBD2,TGTGCCAGCAGTTTTGGCGGGGGGGTTCATGAGACCCAGTACTTC,CASSFGGGVHETQYF
TRBJ1-1,.,TRBV6-1,TRBD1,TGTGCCAGCAGTGCCGGGACAGGGATGACTGAAGCTTTCTTT,CASSAGTGMTEAFF
TRBJ2-5,once,TRBV7-2,.,TGTGCCAGCAGCTTATTCGGGGGCCCCCGAGAGACCCAGTACTTC,CASSLFGGPRETQYF
TRBJ2-7,.,TRBV20-1,.,TGCAGTGCCCCCGGACAGAGCTCCTACGAGCAGTACTTC,CSAPGQSSYEQYF
TRBJ2-3,many,TRBV6-1,TRBD2,TGTGCCAGCAGTGAAATGGGGGGGTCATCCCCAGATACGCAGTATTTT,CASSEMGGSSPDTQYF
TRBJ1-5,many,TRBV19,.,TGTGCCAGTAACAAGGGAATAACCGGTTATCAGCCCCAGCATTTT,CASNKGITGYQPQHF
TRBJ2-7,.,TRBV7-2,TRBD2,TGTGCCAGCAGCTTAGCCCCACGGGGGGGGCCGGACGAGCAGTACTTC,CASSLAPRGGPDEQYF
TRBJ1-1,.,TRBV15,.,TGTGCCACCAGTAGTAACGCGAACACTGAAGCTTTCTTT,CATSSNANTEAFF
TRBJ2-7,many,TRBV6-5,.,TGTGCCAGCAGTTCGGACGGCGGGGCCCCTCTCGAGCAGTACTTC,CASSSDGGAPLEQYF
TRBJ1-2,many,TRBV27,.,TGTGCCAGCAGTTCTATCGGTGCTGGGGGCTATGGCTACACCTTC,CASSSIGAGGYGYTF
TRBJ2-7,few,TRBV18,TRBD2,TGTGCCAGCTCACTACTAGCGGGGGACCACTACGAGCAGTACTTC,CASSLLAGDHYEQYF
TRBJ1-2,many,TRBV12-3/TRBV12-4,.,TGTGCCAGCAGTTCGAACAGGGCGGGAGTAAATGGCTACACCTTC,CASSSNRAGVNGYTF
TRBJ2-2,many,TRBV27,.,TGTGCCAGCGAACCATCTGGCGGTGGGAACACCGGGGAGCTGTTTTTT,CASEPSGGGNTGELFF
TRBJ2-7,.,TRBV6-1,.,TGTGCCAGCAGTGGGGGGGCAGGGAGCGACGAGCAGTACTTC,CASSGGAGSDEQYF
TRBJ1-2,.,TRBV5-1,TRBD1,TGCGCCAGCACGGATGGGGACAGGGGCGTAGGTGGCTACACCTTC,CASTDGDRGVGGYTF
TRBJ1-6,.,TRBV25-1,TRBD1,TGTGCCAGCAGTCCAGCAACCGGGACAGGCCCTTGGTCACCCCTCCACTTT,CASSPATGTGPWSPLHF
TRBJ1-1,few,TRBV6-1,.,TGTGCCAGCAGGCAACAACCGGGACTCCCGAACACTGAAGCTTTCTTT,CASRQQPGLPNTEAFF
TRBJ2-5,many,TRBV3-1,TRBD2,TGTGCCAGCAGCCAAGGCCTAGCGGATACGGAGACCCAGTACTTC,CASSQGLADTETQYF
TRBJ2-7,.,TRBV5-1,.,TGCGCCAGCAGCCTACGGACAGAAGTGGACGAGCAGTACTTC,CASSLRTEVDEQYF
TRBJ2-2,.,TRBV10-3,.,TGTGCCGGGTCTTCCGCGACAGCTTCAAACACCGGGGAGCTGTTTTTT,CAGSSATASNTGELFF
TRBJ2-7,many,TRBV6-5,.,TGTGCCAGCGTATTGGGGGAATCCTACGAGCAGTACTTC,CASVLGESYEQYF
TRBJ1-1,.,TRBV29-1,.,TGCAGCGCTGTGACATTTATGAACACTGAAGCTTTCTTT,CSAVTFMNTEAFF
TRBJ2-4,few,TRBV11-2,TRBD2,TGTGCCAGCAGCTTCCCTTCCTCTAGCGGGAGAACTAACATTCAGTACTTC,CASSFPSSSGRTNIQYF
TRBJ2-7,.,TRBV15,.,TGTGCCACCATGGATATCGGGCAGACTTCTTCCTACGAGCAGTACTTC,CATMDIGQTSSYEQYF
TRBJ2-5,.,TRBV11-2,.,TGTGCCAGCAGCTTCGACATAGTTTCTAGGCAAGAGACCCAGTACTTC,CASSFDIVSRQETQYF